These T cell receptor beta chains were read from a single sample in a study of identical twins. TCRdb independently ran MiXCR on the 5' RACE reads; one entry per CDR3 protein. The sample shows around 670,000 distinct CDR3 sequences, 6% to 6.5% of them seen only once. Specimen: naive T cells sorted from blood. The receptors were gathered from a man between 18 and 35 years old in good health. CDR3s include the opening cysteine and the closing phenylalanine or tryptophan. Fields, in order: D gene, CDR3 length, V gene, clone size, J gene, CDR3 DNA, CDR3 protein. The D gene is left open where the match is weak. Clone sizes are given selectively: once, few, many, or a class where the clone is expanded.

>NA|17|TRBV12-3/TRBV12-4|few|TRBJ2-5
TGTGCCAGCAGGATCTTTGGAAGCGCGCTCGGGGCTTCGACCCAGTACTTC
CASRIFGSALGASTQYF
>TRBD2|16|TRBV5-1|many|TRBJ2-1
TGCGCCAGCAGCCCGAGGACTAGCGGGACCTCCAATGAGCAGTTCTTC
CASSPRTSGTSNEQFF
>NA|15|TRBV5-1|many|TRBJ1-2
TGCGCCAGCACCATTGGACAGCCACTCAACTATGGCTACACCTTC
CASTIGQPLNYGYTF
>NA|17|TRBV15|few|TRBJ2-5
TGTGCCACCAGCAGAGATCGAGGTCCGGGCGCCCAAGAGACCCAGTACTTC
CATSRDRGPGAQETQYF
>TRBD2|17|TRBV28|NA|TRBJ2-3
TGTGCCAGCAGCTCCGGGACTAGCGGGAGGGCCCTCTATACGCAGTATTTT
CASSSGTSGRALYTQYF
>NA|12|TRBV7-6|many|TRBJ2-2
TGTGCCAGCAGCTTGGCCACCGGGGAGCTGTTTTTT
CASSLATGELFF
>NA|12|TRBV20-1|many|TRBJ2-5
TGCAGTGCTATGAGTATGGGGGAGACCCAGTACTTC
CSAMSMGETQYF
>NA|12|TRBV27|few|TRBJ2-5
TGTGCCAGCAGGGGTGAGGGGGAGACCCAGTACTTC
CASRGEGETQYF
>NA|16|TRBV29-1|NA|TRBJ1-1
TGCAGCGTTGAAGGGAGGAGGGGAGTGGGGAACACTGAAGCTTTCTTT
CSVEGRRGVGNTEAFF
>TRBD1|15|TRBV2|few|TRBJ2-7
TGTGCCAGCAGGGTCCGGGACAGGGGCATCGGCGAGCAGTACTTC
CASRVRDRGIGEQYF
>NA|18|TRBV12-3/TRBV12-4|NA|TRBJ2-3
TGTGCCAGCACCCCGGGACTCCGATTCTTTGGAGGCACAGATACGCAGTATTTT
CASTPGLRFFGGTDTQYF
>TRBD2|16|TRBV11-2|NA|TRBJ2-7
TGTGCCAGCAGCTCCGGGGTCGGACTAGCGGCCTACGAGCAGTACTTC
CASSSGVGLAAYEQYF
>TRBD2|16|TRBV6-1|many|TRBJ2-2
TGTGCCAGCAGAAGAGTAGGCGGGAGGGACACCGGGGAGCTGTTTTTT
CASRRVGGRDTGELFF
>NA|13|TRBV4-1|few|TRBJ2-3
TGCGCCAGCTGGGGGGCGAATGCAGATACGCAGTATTTT
CASWGANADTQYF
>TRBD1|17|TRBV2|few|TRBJ2-2
TGTGCCAGCAGTGAAGCTAGGGACAGCTTTAAGACCGGGGAGCTGTTTTTT
CASSEARDSFKTGELFF
>NA|13|TRBV6-1|NA|TRBJ1-5
TGTGCCAGCAGGAGGACAAGCAATCAGCCCCAGCATTTT
CASRRTSNQPQHF
>NA|19|TRBV7-4|few|TRBJ1-5
TGTGCCAGCAGCCCCATTGGGCCCAAGGAGGGGTTGAGCAATCAGCCCCAGCATTTT
CASSPIGPKEGLSNQPQHF
>NA|11|TRBV9|many|TRBJ2-2
TGTGCCAGCAGCGGAAAGGGGGAGCTGTTTTTT
CASSGKGELFF
>NA|14|TRBV7-2|NA|TRBJ1-3
TGTGCCAGCAGCTTAGCCCACTCTGGAAACACCATATATTTT
CASSLAHSGNTIYF
>TRBD1|14|TRBV12-3/TRBV12-4|many|TRBJ2-3
TGTGCCAGCAGTCGTATGAAACAGGGGGATACGCAGTATTTT
CASSRMKQGDTQYF
>TRBD2|19|TRBV11-2|NA|TRBJ2-2
TGTGCCAGCAGGCGGAGACTAGCGGGAGCCCTCCGGGAAGGCGGGGAGCTGTTTTTT
CASRRRLAGALREGGELFF
>NA|15|TRBV4-1|many|TRBJ2-5
TGCGCCAGCAGCCAAGGGAGCAGGGCAACAGAGACCCAGTACTTC
CASSQGSRATETQYF
>TRBD2|21|TRBV6-2/TRBV6-3|few|TRBJ2-1
TGTGCCAGCAGTTACTCCCCCCGGGGGATAGCGGGAGGGGTTTCCTACAATGAGCAGTTCTTC
CASSYSPRGIAGGVSYNEQFF
>TRBD2|15|TRBV6-1|few|TRBJ2-1
TGTGCCAGCAAACTAGCGAGTAGCTCCTACAATGAGCAGTTCTTC
CASKLASSSYNEQFF
>NA|14|TRBV28|many|TRBJ2-5
TGTGCCAGCAGTTCCCGGGACCTAAGGGAGACCCAGTACTTC
CASSSRDLRETQYF
>NA|13|TRBV19|few|TRBJ1-2
TGTGCCAGTAGTACCCTCCCGTCCCTGGGCTACACCTTC
CASSTLPSLGYTF
>NA|18|TRBV4-3|many|TRBJ1-2
TGCGCCAGCAGCCAAGAGGGACGTTGGAGAGGCGCTAACTATGGCTACACCTTC
CASSQEGRWRGANYGYTF
>NA|13|TRBV29-1|many|TRBJ2-4
TGCAGCGTAGGACCTCTAGCCAAAAACATTCAGTACTTC
CSVGPLAKNIQYF
>TRBD2|13|TRBV12-3/TRBV12-4|many|TRBJ2-1
TGTGCCACCGGGACTAGCGTTTCCAATGAGCAGTTCTTC
CATGTSVSNEQFF
>NA|12|TRBV28|many|TRBJ2-7
TGTGCCAGCAGTCCCCCGGGGGACGAGCAGTACTTC
CASSPPGDEQYF
>NA|14|TRBV7-6|many|TRBJ2-3
TGTGCCAGCAGCAAACGGGAGTTCACAGATACGCAGTATTTT
CASSKREFTDTQYF
>NA|15|TRBV5-1|many|TRBJ2-1
TGCGCCAGCAGCTTGCTCAGCGCGGAAAGGGATGAGCAGTTCTTC
CASSLLSAERDEQFF
>TRBD2|15|TRBV15|many|TRBJ2-3
TGTGCCACCAGCAGAGTTAGCGGGATCACAGATACGCAGTATTTT
CATSRVSGITDTQYF
>NA|15|TRBV6-5|NA|TRBJ2-6
TGTGCCAGCAGTTATATCGGCTCTGGGGCCAACGTCCTGACTTTC
CASSYIGSGANVLTF
>NA|15|TRBV6-1|many|TRBJ1-5
TGTGCCAGCAGCGACGCAGGGGCTGGCAATCAGCCCCAGCATTTT
CASSDAGAGNQPQHF
>NA|16|TRBV6-1|NA|TRBJ2-3
TGTGCCAGCAGTCCCACACGGGTCAAGAACACAGATACGCAGTATTTT
CASSPTRVKNTDTQYF
>NA|15|TRBV27|many|TRBJ2-1
TGTGCCAGCAGCTCCGGGACCACGGATAACAATGAGCAGTTCTTC
CASSSGTTDNNEQFF
>NA|15|TRBV10-3|many|TRBJ1-5
TGTGCCATCAGTGAGTCGGGGTCGGACAATCAGCCCCAGCATTTT
CAISESGSDNQPQHF
>TRBD2|20|TRBV20-1|many|TRBJ2-1
TGCAGTGCTAGAGATTTATTCTTCCCTGGGCGGGGGAGCTCCTACAATGAGCAGTTCTTC
CSARDLFFPGRGSSYNEQFF
>NA|16|TRBV24-1|many|TRBJ1-5
TGTGCCACCAGTGATACGCAGGGTGATGGCAATCAGCCCCAGCATTTT
CATSDTQGDGNQPQHF
>TRBD1|13|TRBV29-1|many|TRBJ1-5
TGCAGCGTCGGACAGGGGAGCAATCAGCCCCAGCATTTT
CSVGQGSNQPQHF
>TRBD2|16|TRBV12-3/TRBV12-4|many|TRBJ2-1
TGTGCCAGCAGCAGTCTGGCGAGCGGGAGTTTCGATGAGCAGTTCTTC
CASSSLASGSFDEQFF
>TRBD1|13|TRBV27|many|TRBJ1-1
TGTGCCAGCGGGGGACAGGGGAGGACTGAAGCTTTCTTT
CASGGQGRTEAFF
>TRBD1|13|TRBV5-1|many|TRBJ2-7
TGCGCCAGCAGTTATGACAGGGGGAACGAGCAGTACTTC
CASSYDRGNEQYF
>TRBD1|18|TRBV4-1|NA|TRBJ1-6
TGCGCCAGCAGCCAAGTTTCTTTGGGACAGCCTGTTAATTCACCCCTCCACTTT
CASSQVSLGQPVNSPLHF
>TRBD2|16|TRBV4-2|NA|TRBJ2-1
TGTGCCAGCAGCCTTCGGACTAGCGGGGGCTACAATGAGCAGTTCTTC
CASSLRTSGGYNEQFF
>NA|14|TRBV6-1|NA|TRBJ2-7
TGTGCCAGCAGTCCCCGGAGTGGTACCTACGAGCAGTACTTC
CASSPRSGTYEQYF
>NA|15|TRBV24-1|NA|TRBJ2-2
TGTGCCACCAGCCTTGAGGGGGGATACACCGGGGAGCTGTTTTTT
CATSLEGGYTGELFF
>TRBD1|11|TRBV19|few|TRBJ2-1
TGTGCCGGCCGACAGGGTGGGGTATGGTTCTTC
CAGRQGGVWFF
>TRBD1|15|TRBV20-1|NA|TRBJ1-3
TGCAGTGCTTCGGGACAGGGATCTTCTGGAAACACCATATATTTT
CSASGQGSSGNTIYF
>NA|15|TRBV19|few|TRBJ2-7
TGTGCCAGTAGTATTCAGTCCGGTCCAGCCTACGAGCAGTACTTC
CASSIQSGPAYEQYF
>TRBD1|15|TRBV6-1|many|TRBJ2-3
TGTGCCAGCAGTCTCCGGGACAGGGGCACAGATACGCAGTATTTT
CASSLRDRGTDTQYF
>TRBD2|16|TRBV11-3|NA|TRBJ2-1
TGTGCCAGCAGCTTAAAGGCGGGAGGGTACTACAATGAGCAGTTCTTC
CASSLKAGGYYNEQFF
>TRBD1|11|TRBV29-1|many|TRBJ1-1
TGCAGCGTTACCCGGACAGGGGCTGCTTTCTTT
CSVTRTGAAFF
>NA|13|TRBV5-4|many|TRBJ1-1
TGTGCCAGCAGCCCAGAGATGAACACTGAAGCTTTCTTT
CASSPEMNTEAFF